This T cell receptor (beta chain) was documented in a study of blood T cell repertoires in COVID-19. For the study at large: Samples taken during acute and convalescent COVID-19 were collected in the United States, Italy and Spain. PBMCs, B-cell-depleted T cells, or T cells were the source of the cDNA or gDNA that made up the material.

The Seattle site enrolled patients during active infection and followed them longitudinally. In the original workflow: Researchers report that nucleated cell counts were estimated from reference gene primer amplification. Assay: immunoSEQ multiplex PCR; the TCRdb copy retains only in-frame clones and omits some. V, J and clone size are those of that table, while D and trimming were read from the DNA. Among a few hundred thousand clones, around 86% were seen once, and the ten largest hold roughly 8.2%. The origin of this receptor is a woman aged 80 or over with COVID-19, enrolled during active disease. The sample comprised peripheral blood.

The CDR3 loop is CASSGAGGLRETQYF. The CDR3 DNA sequence: TGTGCCAGCAGTGGAGCGGGAGGGCTAAGAGAGACCCAGTACTTC. The chain uses TRBV28 and TRBJ2-5; 10 bases map to TRBD2. The ends lost 5 bases at V and 4 bases at J; junction bases unmatched: 7. This CDR3 is 15 amino acids long. Germline V gene data show CDR1 as MDHEN and CDR2 as SYDVKM.